The following is a T cell receptor (beta chain) sequence with its context. The antigen remains undetermined. The sample originates from a study of T cells after yellow fever vaccination. Germline V CDR1 and CDR2: SEHNR, FQNEAQ (reference sequence). The CDR3 totals 16 residues. Trimming took off 4 bases at V and 1 base at J, with 16 bases between the two ends. Notes on the study in general: A large majority of primary-vaccination clones showed up again after the booster (just under 97% CD4, about 90% CD8).

TCRdb re-analysed the 5' RACE reads in MiXCR, keeping a single row per CDR3 protein. The sample includes 310,000 or so distinct CDR3 sequences, roughly 3.5% of them seen just once. The clonotype was recovered from a man aged 18 to 30 who received the YFV17D yellow fever vaccine. The source was PBMCs, collected on the day of the yellow fever booster vaccination. The V gene is TRBV7-9, the J gene TRBJ1-1, with unresolved D. The CDR3 protein is CASSWGRGSWNTEAFF. The CDR3 DNA sequence: TGTGCCAGCAGCTGGGGTCGAGGATCATGGAACACTGAAGCTTTCTTT.